Listed here are 24 T cell receptor beta chains from one sample, sequenced in a study of T cells in Graves' hyperthyroidism and ophthalmopathy. Using RNA transcripts as the source, TCR beta CDR3 regions were amplified. First-round RT-PCR of the TCR CDR3 relied on the HTBI primer set. Each CDR3 protein is one row after TCRdb ran MiXCR on the multiplex PCR reads. The repertoire holds some 400,000 distinct CDR3 sequences, with about 20% as singletons. Sequencing was performed on blood. The receptor set was obtained from a woman aged 18-30 years with Graves' hyperthyroidism.

The table lists this clonotype with many counts. The rearrangement uses TRBV2 and TRBJ1-2, with TRBD1 identical over 7 bases. This CDR3 is 14 amino acids long. Germline V gives CDR1 SNHLY, CDR2 FYNNEI. Trimming took 6 bases from V and 4 from J; bases not matched to a gene: 8. The CDR3 loop reads CASSWDRNIYGYTF. In DNA, the CDR3 is TGTGCCAGCAGCTGGGACAGAAATATCTATGGCTACACCTTC.

Ten or more counts support this clonotype. This chain joins TRBV6-5 and TRBJ2-7; D ambiguous. V was shortened by 2 bases and J by 5 bases, with 19 bases between the two germline ends. This CDR3 is 16 amino acids long. The germline CDR1 and CDR2 sequences are MNHEY and SVGAGI. As DNA, the CDR3 is TGTGCCAGCAGTTACGGTTCTGGGTTCCTAAACCACGAGCAGTACTTC. It codes for CASSYGSGFLNHEQYF.

This clonotype showed up many times. The chain recombines TRBV6-5 with TRBJ1-5; no reliable D call. Germline values: CDR1 MNHEY, CDR2 SVGAGI. Between the trimmed V and J ends, which lost 4 bases and 1 base, there was a span of 11 bases. This CDR3 is 15 amino acids long. CDR3 in amino acids: CASSSRAVSNQPQHF. DNA for the CDR3: TGTGCCAGCAGTTCCAGAGCGGTCAGCAATCAGCCCCAGCATTTT.

This clonotype occurred many times. V is TRBV2 and J is TRBJ1-3; no definite D call. The CDR3 loop spans 13 amino acids. V was pared by 4 bases and J by 0 bases, with 4 bases between. Germline V gene data show CDR1 as SNHLY and CDR2 as FYNNEI. The CDR3 loop is CASSGYSGNTIYF. The CDR3 DNA follows: TGTGCCAGCAGTGGTTACTCTGGAAACACCATATATTTT.

This clonotype was seen repeatedly, ten times or more. V is TRBV2 and J is TRBJ1-2; a possible D gene is TRBD1 (5 bases). Trimming left V 0 bases short and J 2 bases short, with 10 bases between. CDR3 size: 15 residues. Germline V gene lookup returns CDR1 SNHLY and CDR2 FYNNEI. CDR3 coding DNA: TGTGCCAGCAGTGAAGCCCCGGGGCCCAACTATGGCTACACCTTC. This encodes CASSEAPGPNYGYTF.

In its sample, this clonotype was seen many times. V usage is TRBV11-2 and J usage is TRBJ1-5; D uncertain. Trimming removed 0 bases from V and 7 bases from J, with 7 bases in between. Germline V gives CDR1 SGHAT, CDR2 FQNNGV. The CDR3 length is 13 residues. CDR3 DNA: TGTGCCAGCAGCTTAGATACGAGGCAGCCCCAGCATTTT. Protein sequence: CASSLDTRQPQHF.

This clonotype occurred once. The V and J genes are TRBV7-2 and TRBJ2-7; 11 bases are a match to TRBD2. The trim removed 3 bases at V and 7 bases at J, leaving 5 bases unmatched. CDR1 and CDR2 from the germline V gene are SGHTA and FQGNSA. The CDR3 spans 14 residues. As DNA, the CDR3 is TGTGCCAGCAGCTTGGCACTAGCGGGGGATGAGCAGTACTTC. Protein product: CASSLALAGDEQYF.

This clonotype was picked up many times. The V and J genes are TRBV6-4 and TRBJ1-5, with 10 bases lining up with TRBD1. Per germline, CDR1 MRHNA and CDR2 SNTAGT. This CDR3 contains 15 residues. Trimming took 6 bases from V and 5 from J; bases not matched to a gene: 7. CDR3 protein: CASSPTGGLYQPQHF. The CDR3 bases are TGTGCCAGCAGCCCGACAGGGGGCCTGTATCAGCCCCAGCATTTT.

The V and J genes are TRBV12-3 or TRBV12-4 and TRBJ1-1; weak D call: TRBD1 (6 bases). The CDR3 extends over 16 amino acids. Trimming removed 5 bases at V and 0 bases at J, with 16 bases between. The CDR3 spells CASSGAGDLMNTEAFF. The CDR3, as DNA: TGTGCCAGCAGTGGGGCAGGGGATCTAATGAACACTGAAGCTTTCTTT.

This clonotype was counted many times. The rearrangement links TRBV9 to TRBJ2-5; D not resolved. From germline, CDR1 is SGDLS and CDR2 YYNGEE. Trimming pared 3 bases from V and 5 bases from J, leaving 20 bases between. The CDR3 contains 16 residues. The DNA of the CDR3 is TGTGCCAGCAGCGCCCACAAGATGGGGAATTGGGAGACCCAGTACTTC. This translates into CASSAHKMGNWETQYF.

This clonotype has at least ten counts. The CDR3 loop reads CASTLGVAAFF. The CDR3 DNA sequence: TGTGCCAGCACCCTGGGGGTGGCAGCTTTCTTT. The chain carries TRBV28 and TRBJ1-1; the D gene is possibly TRBD1 (5 bases). V dropped 7 bases and J dropped 10 bases, with 13 bases sitting between them. CDR1 and CDR2 from the germline V gene are MDHEN and SYDVKM. The CDR3 is 11 amino acids.

This clonotype was observed many times. The rearrangement uses TRBV5-1 and TRBJ2-2; D might be TRBD1 (6 bases). Per the germline V gene, CDR1 is SGHRS and CDR2 is YFSETQ. The CDR3 extends over 15 amino acids. Trimming stripped 4 bases from V and 0 bases from J, with 10 bases between. CDR3 nucleotides: TGCGCCAGCAGCCAACGGACAGCGAACACCGGGGAGCTGTTTTTT. It yields the protein CASSQRTANTGELFF.

This chain uses TRBV5-1 with TRBJ1-5; weak D call: TRBD1 (6 bases). Germline V gene data show CDR1 as SGHRS and CDR2 as YFSETQ. V was trimmed by 3 bases and J by 2 bases, leaving 9 bases between them. This CDR3 is 14 amino acids long. This CDR3 reads CASSWSGGNQPQHF. The CDR3 DNA reads TGCGCCAGCAGCTGGTCAGGGGGCAATCAGCCCCAGCATTTT.

The V and J genes are TRBV7-2 and TRBJ1-2; D remains ambiguous. The CDR3 covers 14 residues. V was pared by 2 bases and J by 5 bases, with 12 bases between. Germline V lookup: CDR1 SGHTA, CDR2 FQGNSA. CDR3 residues: CASSLKVIDYGYTF. The CDR3 DNA reads TGTGCCAGCAGCTTAAAAGTCATTGATTATGGCTACACCTTC.

This clonotype was counted only a few times. This sequence joins TRBV4-1 and TRBJ1-5; D remains unclear. Trimming stripped 1 base from V and 7 bases from J, with 11 bases between. The CDR3 is 14 amino acids. From germline, CDR1 is MGHRA and CDR2 YSYEKL. The DNA for the CDR3 is TGCGCCAGCAGCCAAGGAGGGTTCGGGCAGCCCCAGCATTTT. Translation: CASSQGGFGQPQHF.

The sample holds many counts of this clonotype. The chain recombines TRBV2 with TRBJ1-1, with D hard to call. This CDR3 comprises 14 residues. From germline, CDR1 is SNHLY and CDR2 FYNNEI. V was shortened by 5 bases and J by 5 bases, with 15 bases between the two germline ends. The CDR3 sequence is CASSKMGVRTEAFF. CDR3 DNA sequence: TGTGCCAGCAGTAAAATGGGCGTCCGGACTGAAGCTTTCTTT.

At least ten counts were recorded for this clonotype. The chain carries TRBV7-2 and TRBJ1-2; TRBD1 agrees at 8 bases. Germline-derived CDR1 and CDR2 are SGHTA and FQGNSA. The CDR3 is made up of 13 amino acids. The V segment lost 5 bases and the J segment 8 bases; nucleotides outside the gene matches: 7. CDR3 sequence reads: CASSVRGLEGYTF. As DNA, the CDR3 is TGTGCCAGCAGCGTCAGGGGGCTGGAGGGCTACACCTTC.

The chain couples TRBV7-9 to TRBJ1-1, with D uncertain. V was pared by 3 bases and J by 11 bases, with 16 bases between. The CDR3 has 13 residues. Germline values: CDR1 SEHNR, CDR2 FQNEAQ (reference sequence). DNA of the CDR3: TGTGCCAGCAGCTTGGGAGTTTTCGGAGGGGCTTTCTTT. It specifies CASSLGVFGGAFF.

The chain recombines TRBV18 with TRBJ1-1, with TRBD1 as a possible D gene (6 bases). The CDR3 runs 15 residues. The germline gives CDR1 KGHSH, CDR2 LQKENI. V lost 6 bases and J lost 11, with 25 bases in between. The CDR3 protein is CASSQTPLGAGAAFF. As DNA, the CDR3 is TGTGCCAGCTCTCAAACTCCCCTGGGGGCGGGTGCGGCTTTCTTT.

The chain's CDR3 is CASSQGTGGWRNTEAFF. In DNA form, the CDR3 reads TGTGCCAGCAGCCAAGGGACAGGCGGGTGGAGGAACACTGAAGCTTTCTTT. The rearrangement uses TRBV14 and TRBJ1-1; TRBD1 agrees at 7 bases. From germline, CDR1 is SGHDN and CDR2 FVKESK. The V and J ends lost 1 base and 1 base, in that order; junction bases with no gene match: 9. The CDR3 contains 17 residues.

As to this clonotype: Since a much larger clone is just one base distant, this may be a read error. In this CDR3 the conserved last residue, phenylalanine or tryptophan, is missing, so a read error is likely. As DNA, the CDR3 is TGTGCCAGCAGTCGTAGCGGGGGGGCGGCTGAGCAGTTCCTC. It yields the protein CASSRSGGAAEQFL. The chain recombines TRBV12-3 or TRBV12-4 with TRBJ2-1, with 11 bases identical to TRBD2. The CDR3 is 14 amino acids. V lost 5 bases to trimming and J lost 9 bases; unmatched junction nucleotides: 6.

Regarding this clonotype: One base away lies a much larger clone, so this may be a sequencing read error. No conserved phenylalanine or tryptophan is present at the end of the CDR3, so a read error is the likely explanation. This chain joins TRBV5-1 and TRBJ1-2; TRBD1 is a possible D gene (5 bases). This CDR3 spans 13 amino acids. With 2 bases removed from V and 6 bases from J, the gap between germline ends came to 11 bases. In germline, CDR1 is SGHRS, CDR2 YFSETQ. The CDR3 region is CASSFGARNGYTV. In DNA, the CDR3 is TGCGCCAGCAGCTTTGGGGCGAGGAATGGCTACACCGTC.

At least ten counts were recorded for this clonotype. The CDR3 DNA sequence: TGTGCCAGCAGCCCCCGCCGATTCATGAACACTGAAGCTTTCTTT. This translates into CASSPRRFMNTEAFF. The chain uses TRBV7-2 and TRBJ1-1; D is unclear. The germline V gene has CDR1 SGHTA and CDR2 FQGNSA. V gave up 5 bases and J gave up 0 bases, with 13 bases separating them. The CDR3 spans 15 residues.

This clonotype was seen at least ten times. The V call is TRBV12-3 or TRBV12-4, the J call TRBJ2-5; 8 bases map to TRBD2. Losses at the gene ends were 10 bases for V and 4 bases for J; bases not matched to a gene: 11. The CDR3 extends over 14 amino acids. Here the CDR3 reads CAIRGVAGGETQYF. The CDR3, as DNA: TGTGCCATCCGAGGAGTGGCGGGGGGAGAGACCCAGTACTTC.